This T cell receptor (beta chain) comes out of a study of blood T cell repertoires in COVID-19. On the study more broadly: T cells, B-cell-depleted T cells, or PBMCs supplied cDNA or gDNA.

In the study's own analysis: Amplified reference gene primers provided the basis for estimating nucleated cell counts. The table came from immunoSEQ multiplex PCR; TCRdb's copy has only in-frame clones and leaves some out. From that table come the V and J calls and clone size; the DNA was used to work out D and trimming. The repertoire holds some 180,000 clones, with around 85% as singletons. This CDR3 spans 17 amino acids. V lost 3 bases and J 0 bases, leaving 16 bases between the germline ends. Germline CDR1 and CDR2: KGHSH and LQKENI. The chain combines TRBV18 with TRBJ2-3; D unclear. The source of this sequence is a man aged 45-65 years who had recovered from COVID-19. The sequencing sample was made of peripheral blood. Written as DNA, the CDR3 is TGTGCCAGCTCACCCCAGAGTCCAGGATTTAGCACAGATACGCAGTATTTT. Protein sequence: CASSPQSPGFSTDTQYF. The full variable domain, in which reference TRBV18 and TRBJ2-3 provide the parts outside the CDR3, is NAGVMQNPRHLVRRRGQEARLRCSPMKGHSHVYWYRQLPEEGLKFMVYLQKENIIDESGMPKERFSAEFPKEGPSILRIQQVVRGDSAAYFCASSPQSPGFSTDTQYFGPGTRLTVL.